The 27 T cell receptor beta chains presented below share a single source sample, sequenced in a study of blood T cells in healthy people across ages. The authors ran a second PCR of 7 to 11 cycles using a sample-barcoded 5' primer and a J-beta primer mix. TCRdb reanalysed the 5' RACE reads using MiXCR and keeps one entry per CDR3 protein. The table lists about 1.4 million distinct CDR3 sequences, approximately 63% of them singletons, with 6.7% in the top ten. Sequences were obtained from blood. Source of these receptors: a man between 18 and 35 years old in good health.

The rearrangement links TRBV28 to TRBJ1-5; D unclear. With 3 bases removed from V and 4 bases from J, the gap between germline ends came to 10 bases. Looked up from germline, CDR1 is MDHEN and CDR2 is SYDVKM. This CDR3 has 14 amino acids. The DNA of the CDR3 is TGTGCCAGCAGTTTGAGCACGGTAAATCAGCCCCAGCATTTT. It encodes CASSLSTVNQPQHF.

CDR3 nucleotide sequence: TGTGCCAGCAGCTTCGGGTCCGGGAGGGCGAGGGATACGCAGTATTTT. Its protein is CASSFGSGRARDTQYF. The gene calls are TRBV7-2 and TRBJ2-3; TRBD2 aligns across 8 bases. V lost 3 bases to trimming and J lost 6 bases; unmatched junction nucleotides: 11. There are 16 residues in the CDR3. Per germline, CDR1 SGHTA and CDR2 FQGNSA.

The V and J genes are TRBV29-1 and TRBJ2-7; D tentatively reads TRBD1 or TRBD2 (5 bases each). The CDR3 sequence is 12 residues long. The V end was cut by 4 bases, the J end by 3 bases, with 10 bases between. Germline CDR1 and CDR2: SQVTM and ANQGSEA. The CDR3 region is CSVVGVGYEQYF. For the CDR3, the DNA is TGCAGCGTTGTGGGGGTGGGCTACGAGCAGTACTTC.

This chain connects TRBV7-2 to TRBJ2-3; no clear D. Between the trimmed V and J ends, which lost 2 bases and 1 base, there was a span of 10 bases. The CDR3 totals 15 residues. CDR1 and CDR2 from the germline V gene are SGHTA and FQGNSA. This CDR3 reads CASSLNGLGTDTQYF. For the CDR3, the DNA is TGTGCCAGCAGCTTAAACGGCCTCGGCACAGATACGCAGTATTTT.

This clonotype has just a few counts. The gene calls are TRBV4-3 and TRBJ2-3; possible D gene TRBD1, 5 bases. Trimming cost V 4 bases and J 2 bases, with 13 bases left between them. The CDR3 has 15 residues. Per the germline V gene, CDR1 is LGHNA and CDR2 is YSLEER. For the CDR3, the DNA is TGCGCCAGCAGCCCTACCAGACAGTACACAGATACGCAGTATTTT. Its protein is CASSPTRQYTDTQYF.

This clonotype was seen a handful of times. The chain carries TRBV9 and TRBJ2-7; D might be TRBD1 (6 bases). Germline values: CDR1 SGDLS, CDR2 YYNGEE. There are 14 residues in the CDR3. The V end lost 4 bases, the J end lost 5 bases, and 16 bases lay between the germline ends. The CDR3, as DNA: TGTGCCAGCAGCCCCAACAGGGAATCCAACGAGCAGTACTTC. This encodes CASSPNRESNEQYF.

This clonotype has more than one count but fewer than ten. The gene calls are TRBV6-5 and TRBJ2-3; 7 positions match TRBD1. The CDR3 is 15 amino acids. In germline, CDR1 is MNHEY, CDR2 SVGAGI. Germline trimming cut 2 bases from V and 2 bases from J; bases unmatched to any gene: 4. CDR3 region: CASSYSTGATDTQYF. CDR3 bases: TGTGCCAGCAGTTACAGTACAGGGGCCACAGATACGCAGTATTTT.

This clonotype appeared a few times. The chain links TRBV15 to TRBJ2-7; D might be TRBD1 or TRBD2, each matching 5 bases. Trimming shortened V by 1 base and J by 3 bases, and 13 bases separated the two germline ends. The germline CDR1 and CDR2 sequences are LNHNV and YYDKDF (reference sequence). The CDR3 has 15 amino acids. The CDR3 sequence is CATSRVRDGFYEQYF. The CDR3 DNA reads as TGTGCCACCAGCAGAGTCCGGGACGGATTCTACGAGCAGTACTTC.

With regard to this clonotype: A read error may produce the germline difference seen at one junction end. V and J are TRBV4-2 and TRBJ1-1, with 7 bases aligning to TRBD1. In germline, CDR1 is LGHNA, CDR2 YNFKEQ. The CDR3 has 15 amino acids. The CDR3 loop is CARSRLTGADTEAFF. In DNA, the CDR3 is TGTGCCCGCAGCCGCCTCACAGGGGCGGACACTGAAGCTTTCTTT.

The rearrangement links TRBV9 to TRBJ2-7; TRBD1 agrees at 8 bases. Germline V gene data show CDR1 as SGDLS and CDR2 as YYNGEE. The CDR3 has 15 amino acids. The J segment lost 7 bases and the V segment lost 0 bases, leaving 9 bases of the junction unmatched. CDR3 DNA sequence: TGTGCCAGCAGCGTAGGCACAGGGGGATGGAATGAGCAGTACTTC. Its protein product is CASSVGTGGWNEQYF.

This chain joins TRBV4-1 and TRBJ2-5, with 9 nucleotides matching TRBD2. The V gene's germline CDR1 is MGHRA and CDR2 YSYEKL. The CDR3 covers 15 residues. The J segment lost 0 bases and the V segment lost 4 bases, leaving 3 bases of the junction unmatched. CDR3 in amino acids: CASSRIAGDQETQYF. The CDR3 DNA reads as TGCGCCAGCAGCCGTATAGCGGGGGACCAAGAGACCCAGTACTTC.

J is TRBJ2-2 and V is TRBV7-2, with D possibly being TRBD1 (7 bases). CDR3 length: 19 amino acids. Germline CDR1 and CDR2: SGHTA and FQGNSA. Trimming took 4 bases from V and 4 from J, leaving 25 bases between them. For the CDR3, the DNA is TGTGCCAGCAGCTCAAATTCAGTACAGGGGAGGCGAAGCACCGGGGAGCTGTTTTTT. This sequence encodes CASSSNSVQGRRSTGELFF. The full variable domain, in which reference TRBV7-2 and TRBJ2-2 provide the parts outside the CDR3, is GAGVSQSPSNKVTEKGKDVELRCDPISGHTALYWYRQSLGQGLEFLIYFQGNSAPDKSGLPSDRFSAERTGGSVSTLTIQRTQQEDSAVYLCASSSNSVQGRRSTGELFFGEGSRLTVL.

Turning to this clonotype: The junction shows a germline mismatch at one end, possibly a read error. V usage is TRBV5-1 and J usage is TRBJ2-1; D remains ambiguous. The germline CDR1 and CDR2 sequences are SGHRS and YFSETQ. The CDR3 is 14 residues long. This CDR3 is CASGLQGAYNEQFF. CDR3 nucleotides: TGCGCCAGCGGCTTGCAAGGAGCCTACAATGAGCAGTTCTTC.

The rearrangement links TRBV20-1 to TRBJ1-6, with unresolved D. Trimming left V 3 bases short and J 5 bases short, with 8 bases between. CDR3 length: 13 amino acids. Germline V gene data show CDR1 as DFQATT and CDR2 as SNEGSKA (reference sequence). CDR3 sequence (DNA): TGCAGTGCTAGTGAGACTAATAATTCACCCCTCCACTTT. Translated, it gives CSASETNNSPLHF.

This rearrangement joins TRBV11-2 to TRBJ2-1; 7 bases agree with TRBD2. With V trimmed by 5 bases and J by 7 bases, 8 bases remained unmatched. This CDR3 is built from 14 residues. The germline V gene has CDR1 SGHAT and CDR2 FQNNGV. CDR3 in amino acids: CASSAERGKNEQFF. In DNA form, the CDR3 reads TGTGCCAGCAGCGCCGAGCGGGGAAAAAATGAGCAGTTCTTC.

Remarks on this clonotype: At one end, the junction sequence differs from germline, possibly due to a read error. The chain is built from TRBV12-3 or TRBV12-4 and TRBJ1-2; D possibly corresponds to TRBD1 (6 bases). The CDR3 totals 14 residues. This chain's CDR3 is CASSRRTGNSGYTF. The DNA of the CDR3 is TGTGCCAGCAGCCGAAGAACAGGGAACTCTGGCTACACCTTC.

A word on this clonotype: At one end, the junction sequence differs from germline, possibly due to a read error. The chain is built from TRBV5-4 and TRBJ2-7; 14 bases line up with TRBD2. The CDR3 contains 16 residues. Germline CDR1 and CDR2: SGHNT and YYREEE (reference sequence). CDR3 nucleotide sequence: TGCGCCAGCAGCCGACTAGCGGGAGGGGGATCCTACGAGCAGTACTTC. The encoded protein is CASSRLAGGGSYEQYF.

This clonotype has a handful of counts. The chain uses TRBV7-2 and TRBJ2-5, with unresolved D. The V and J ends lost 6 bases and 1 base respectively, with 9 bases between them. The CDR3 totals 13 residues. Germline-derived CDR1 and CDR2 are SGHTA and FQGNSA. The CDR3 DNA sequence: TGTGCCAGCAGTAACATACTCCAAGAGACCCAGTACTTC. Translating it yields CASSNILQETQYF.

CDR3 loop: CASGLISTDTQYF. DNA for the CDR3: TGTGCCAGCGGACTCATTAGCACAGATACGCAGTATTTT. The chain joins TRBV27 to TRBJ2-3, with a weak D call TRBD2 (5 bases). Germline CDR1 and CDR2: MNHEY and SMNVEV (reference sequence). CDR3 length equals 13 residues. Between the trimmed V and J ends, which lost 8 bases and 0 bases, there was a span of 9 bases.

The chain combines TRBV27 with TRBJ2-6, with TRBD1 matching 9 bases. The length of the CDR3 is 16 residues. Per the germline V gene, CDR1 is MNHEY and CDR2 is SMNVEV (reference sequence). Losses at the gene ends were 6 bases for V and 0 bases for J; bases not matched to a gene: 3. This CDR3 is CASRTGQGSGANVLTF. CDR3 nucleotide sequence: TGTGCCAGCAGGACGGGACAGGGCTCTGGGGCCAACGTCCTGACTTTC.

This sequence joins TRBV3-1 and TRBJ2-1; D call uncertain. The CDR3 length is 13 residues. Trimming cost V 4 bases and J 9 bases, with 13 bases left between them. Germline lookup yields CDR1 LGHDT and CDR2 YNNKEL (reference sequence). CDR3 DNA sequence: TGTGCCAGCAGCCCCCTCACCTTGGGTGAGCAGTTCTTC. Encoded protein: CASSPLTLGEQFF.

The CDR3 sequence: CASSQDLSGQGRFTSNEKLFF. Written as DNA, the CDR3 is TGCGCCAGCAGCCAAGATCTTTCAGGACAGGGAAGGTTCACATCTAATGAAAAACTGTTTTTT. V usage is TRBV4-3 and J usage is TRBJ1-4; 8 bases are shared with TRBD1. CDR3 size: 21 residues. After removal of 0 bases from V and 3 bases from J, the junction contained 18 bases not matched to a gene. Germline assignment: CDR1 LGHNA and CDR2 YSLEER.

This clonotype came up a few times. The gene calls are TRBV9 and TRBJ2-7; maybe TRBD2 (5 bases). The CDR3 extends over 13 amino acids. The ends were cut back, 3 bases at V and 0 bases at J, with 7 bases in the middle. Per the germline V gene, CDR1 is SGDLS and CDR2 is YYNGEE. For the CDR3, the DNA is TGTGCCAGCAGCGACGACTACTCCTACGAGCAGTACTTC. This encodes CASSDDYSYEQYF.

The gene calls are TRBV20-1 and TRBJ2-7, with 7 bases lining up with TRBD2. The ends lost 0 bases at V and 2 bases at J; junction bases unmatched: 4. CDR3 length equals 14 residues. From germline, CDR1 is DFQATT and CDR2 SNEGSKA (reference sequence). CDR3 nucleotide sequence: TGCAGTGCTAGAGAGGGGGGGGAGACCTACGAGCAGTACTTC. Translation: CSAREGGETYEQYF.

The genes are TRBV20-1 and TRBJ1-3; no clear D gene. V lost 3 bases to trimming and J lost 0 bases, with 18 bases between them. Germline V gene lookup returns CDR1 DFQATT and CDR2 SNEGSKA (reference sequence). The CDR3 has 17 residues. The CDR3 region is CSARGGFTPSSGNTIYF. CDR3 nucleotides: TGCAGTGCTAGGGGTGGGTTTACCCCCAGCTCTGGAAACACCATATATTTT.

The chain employs TRBV5-1 and TRBJ1-2; tentatively, D is TRBD1 (6 bases). The germline CDR1 and CDR2 sequences are SGHRS and YFSETQ. V was cut by 2 bases and J by 3 bases, with 20 bases left in between. The CDR3 sequence is 17 residues long. The CDR3 is CASSFILTGPGDYGYTF. The CDR3 DNA reads TGCGCCAGCAGCTTTATTCTAACAGGGCCAGGGGACTATGGCTACACCTTC.

The chain has TRBV3-1 and TRBJ2-3; D not resolved. The CDR3 spans 12 residues. Deletions cut 0 bases from V and 6 bases from J, with 4 bases between. Looked up from germline, CDR1 is LGHDT and CDR2 is YNNKEL (reference sequence). DNA of the CDR3: TGTGCCAGCAGCCAAGAAGACGATACGCAGTATTTT. The encoded protein is CASSQEDDTQYF.